These 28 T cell receptor beta chains were all obtained from the same sample, sequenced in a study of blood T cell dynamics during melanoma immunotherapy. Profiled with immunoSEQ multiplex PCR; TCRdb holds only in-frame clones, not every one. Of a few thousand clones in the sample, approximately 90% were seen once. Time point described: week 3, after first cycle of checkpoint inhibitor. Here the sequenced sample was blood, taken from a patient treated with checkpoint blockade. Receptor source: a human donor with melanoma.

This sequence joins TRBV7-3 and TRBJ2-1; unclear D gene. The CDR3 extends over 15 amino acids. V was shortened by 0 bases and J by 2 bases, with 8 bases between the two germline ends. CDR1 SGHTA and CDR2 FQGTGA come from the germline V gene. The CDR3 region has the DNA TGTGCCAGCAGCTTAACGGGTGGGACCTACAATGAGCAGTTCTTC. Protein: CASSLTGGTYNEQFF.

This clone was detected once. This chain connects TRBV5-1 to TRBJ2-7, with D possibly being TRBD2 (5 bases). This CDR3 has 13 amino acids. Trimming left V 5 bases short and J 3 bases short, with 12 bases between. CDR1 and CDR2 (germline): SGHRS, YFSETQ. CDR3 amino acids: CASSAGNNYEQYF. The CDR3 DNA reads as TGCGCCAGCAGTGCCGGGAATAACTACGAGCAGTACTTC.

This clone was counted only a few times. This chain joins TRBV9 and TRBJ2-2, with 8 bases identical to TRBD2. The V gene's germline CDR1 is SGDLS and CDR2 YYNGEE. The CDR3 has 15 amino acids. With V trimmed by 4 bases and J by 0 bases, 2 bases remained unmatched. CDR3 nucleotides: TGTGCCAGCAGCCTCGGGGGGGCGAACACCGGGGAGCTGTTTTTT. The encoded protein is CASSLGGANTGELFF. Full variable domain (missing parts from reference TRBV9 and TRBJ2-2): DSGVTQTPKHLITATGQRVTLRCSPRSGDLSVYWYQQSLDQGLQFLIQYYNGEERAKGNILERFSAQQFPDLHSELNLSSLELGDSALYFCASSLGGANTGELFFGEGSRLTVL.

This rearrangement joins TRBV5-6 to TRBJ1-1; no clear D gene. Trimming removed 6 bases at V and 4 bases at J, with 7 bases between. Germline-derived CDR1 and CDR2 are SGHDT and YYEEEE. CDR3 size: 11 residues. CDR3 sequence (DNA): TGTGCCAGCATGGGTGTCACTGAAGCTTTCTTT. Translated: CASMGVTEAFF.

This clone was recorded only once. The chain is built from TRBV2 and TRBJ2-1; 7 nucleotides line up with TRBD2. With V trimmed by 4 bases and J by 2 bases, 8 bases remained unmatched. Germline CDR1 reads SNHLY; CDR2 reads FYNNEI. The CDR3 extends over 16 amino acids. The CDR3 nucleotides are TGTGCCAGCAGTGTGGTTAGCGGGCGTCCCTACAATGAGCAGTTCTTC. Protein sequence: CASSVVSGRPYNEQFF. Complete variable domain (other parts from reference TRBV2 and TRBJ2-1): EPEVTQTPSHQVTQMGQEVILRCVPISNHLYFYWYRQILGQKVEFLVSFYNNEISEKSEIFDDQFSVERPDGSNFTLKIRSTKLEDSAMYFCASSVVSGRPYNEQFFGPGTRLTVL.

The rearrangement links TRBV12-5 to TRBJ1-2, with D perhaps TRBD1 (6 bases). Deletions cut 6 bases from V and 4 bases from J, with 12 bases between. The CDR3 extends over 13 amino acids. Germline V gene data show CDR1 as LGHNT and CDR2 as FRNRAP. CDR3 nucleotides: TGTGCTAGTGGGCCGACAGGACTCTATGGCTACACCTTC. Protein product: CASGPTGLYGYTF.

The chain carries TRBV7-7 and TRBJ2-2; 7 bases match TRBD1. CDR1 is SSHAT, CDR2 FNYEAQ, per germline (reference sequence). This CDR3 has 17 residues. V shed 2 bases and J 2 bases; nucleotides not matched to a gene: 8. The CDR3 bases are TGTGCCAGCAGCTTATCTCCGAGGGGGCCCAACACCGGGGAGCTGTTTTTT. It codes for CASSLSPRGPNTGELFF.

The CDR3 DNA sequence: TGCGCCAGCAGCCCGACAGGGGAATATGGTGAAGCTTTCTTT. This translates into CASSPTGEYGEAFF. The chain employs TRBV5-1 and TRBJ1-1; 8 bases match TRBD1. V dropped 4 bases and J dropped 7; count of bases not matched to a gene: 9. Germline CDR1 is SGHRS and CDR2 is YFSETQ. This CDR3 contains 14 residues.

The chain employs TRBV5-5 and TRBJ1-5; D call uncertain. The CDR3 has 14 residues. With 1 base removed from V and 6 bases from J, the gap between germline ends came to 11 bases. The V gene's germline CDR1 is SGHKS and CDR2 YYEKEE (reference sequence). DNA of the CDR3: TGTGCCAGCAGCTTGCTTCGACTAGGTCAGCCCCAGCATTTT. Residues: CASSLLRLGQPQHF. The variable domain in full, completed from reference TRBV5-5 and TRBJ1-5, reads DAGVTQSPTHLIKTRGQQVTLRCSPISGHKSVSWYQQVLGQGPQFIFQYYEKEERGRGNFPDRFSARQFPNYSSELNVNALLLGDSALYLCASSLLRLGQPQHFGDGTRLSIL.

The chain couples TRBV5-6 to TRBJ2-3, with 7 nucleotides matching TRBD2. V was pared by 4 bases and J by 4 bases, with 3 bases of the junction left unmatched. Looked up from germline, CDR1 is SGHDT and CDR2 is YYEEEE. The CDR3 loop spans 13 amino acids. CDR3 residues: CASSGAGADTQYF. CDR3 nucleotides: TGTGCCAGCAGCGGGGCGGGGGCAGATACGCAGTATTTT.

The CDR3 DNA reads as TGTGCCAGCAGCCGGTCACGGGGGTTAGGGGGCGAGCAGTACTTC. It is translated as CASSRSRGLGGEQYF. The chain combines TRBV7-6 with TRBJ2-7; D tentatively reads TRBD1 or TRBD2 (6 bases each). CDR1 and CDR2 (germline): SGHVS, FNYEAQ. The CDR3 spans 15 residues. V was cut by 5 bases and J by 6 bases, with 20 bases left in between.

This sequence joins TRBV6-5 and TRBJ2-7; perhaps TRBD1 as D (6 bases). Between the trimmed V and J ends, which lost 6 bases and 5 bases, there was a span of 20 bases. In germline, CDR1 is MNHEY, CDR2 SVGAGI. The CDR3 is 15 amino acids. The CDR3 sequence: CASSSLSGTFHEQYF. CDR3 DNA: TGTGCCAGCAGCTCCCTATCCGGGACATTCCACGAGCAGTACTTC.

This chain joins TRBV19 and TRBJ2-7, with D unresolved. CDR1 and CDR2 (germline): LNHDA, SQIVND (reference sequence). V shed 6 bases and J shed 0 bases, with 15 bases lying between them. The length of the CDR3 is 15 residues. This chain's CDR3 is CASRLKTESSYEQYF. As DNA, the CDR3 is TGTGCCAGTAGACTTAAGACCGAGAGCTCCTACGAGCAGTACTTC.

This sequence joins TRBV11-3 and TRBJ1-1; the D is unclear. Trimming took off 5 bases at V and 4 bases at J, with 14 bases between the two ends. CDR1 and CDR2 from the germline V gene are SGHNT and YENEEA. This CDR3 region has 14 residues. CDR3 bases: TGTGCCAGCAGCCCGAGGGCGGGTAGCACTGAAGCTTTCTTT. Translated, it gives CASSPRAGSTEAFF.

The gene calls are TRBV5-5 and TRBJ1-6; a weak D match, TRBD1 (6 bases). V was cut by 6 bases and J by 10 bases, with 14 bases left in between. CDR1 SGHKS and CDR2 YYEKEE come from the germline V gene (reference sequence). This CDR3 has 13 amino acids. CDR3 nucleotide sequence: TGTGCCAGCACGGTGGGGGCGAGGTCACCCCTCCACTTT. Amino acid sequence: CASTVGARSPLHF.

The chain recombines TRBV7-2 with TRBJ2-5; TRBD1 agrees at 7 bases. The J call may be incorrect, as the DNA end agrees better with TRBJ2-7. Germline loops: CDR1 SGHTA, CDR2 FQGNSA. The length of the CDR3 is 15 residues. CDR3 nucleotide sequence: TGTGCCAGCAGCTTTGGGTCCGGGACAGCCTACGAGCAGTACTTC. Amino acid sequence: CASSFGSGTAYEQYF.

This chain uses TRBV5-6 with TRBJ2-3, with 9 bases that match TRBD2. Trimming took 4 bases from V and 0 from J; bases not matched to a gene: 12. The CDR3 spans 18 residues. Germline V gene lookup returns CDR1 SGHDT and CDR2 YYEEEE. This CDR3 reads CASSANGLASSSTDTQYF. CDR3 bases: TGTGCCAGCAGCGCGAACGGACTAGCGAGCTCTAGCACAGATACGCAGTATTTT.

This clone has just a few counts. The genes are TRBV7-3 and TRBJ2-1; possibly TRBD2 for D (6 bases). Trimming removed 2 bases at V and 6 bases at J, with 11 bases between. CDR1 and CDR2 (germline): SGHTA, FQGTGA. This CDR3 contains 14 residues. This CDR3 is CASSLGLAPNEQFF. The CDR3, as DNA: TGTGCCAGCAGCTTAGGGCTAGCGCCCAATGAGCAGTTCTTC.

The V and J genes are TRBV7-9 and TRBJ1-1, with TRBD1 matching 7 bases. V lost 5 bases, J lost 6 bases, and 9 bases stayed unmatched. The CDR3 is made up of 14 amino acids. Germline assignment: CDR1 SEHNR and CDR2 FQNEAQ (reference sequence). In DNA form, the CDR3 reads TGTGCCAGCAGCATGAAACAGGGGAAGGCTGAAGCTTTCTTT. This translates into CASSMKQGKAEAFF.

The V and J genes are TRBV7-3 and TRBJ2-3, with 8 bases aligning to TRBD2. Germline-derived CDR1 and CDR2 are SGHTA and FQGTGA. The CDR3 contains 16 residues. With 2 bases clipped from V and 1 base from J, the junction kept 5 bases outside the gene matches. The chain's CDR3 is CASSLSASGRTDTQYF. The CDR3 DNA reads TGTGCCAGCAGCTTATCGGCTAGCGGGCGCACAGATACGCAGTATTTT.

This chain uses TRBV29-1 with TRBJ1-1; D possibly corresponds to TRBD1 (5 bases). With 4 bases removed from V and 8 bases from J, the gap between germline ends came to 14 bases. The CDR3 loop spans 12 amino acids. The germline CDR1 and CDR2 sequences are SQVTM and ANQGSEA. The CDR3 DNA sequence: TGCAGCGTTGGGGACGTCGGCACGGAAGCTTTCTTT. Translated, it gives CSVGDVGTEAFF. The variable domain in full, with the rest retrieved from reference TRBV29-1 and TRBJ1-1, is SAVISQKPSRDICQRGTSLTIQCQVDSQVTMMFWYRQQPGQSLTLIATANQGSEATYESGFVIDKFPISRPNLTFSTLTVSNMSPEDSSIYLCSVGDVGTEAFFGQGTRLTVV.

This clone came up a few times. The V gene is TRBV10-2, the J gene TRBJ2-2; unclear D gene. There are 15 residues in the CDR3. Germline assignment: CDR1 WSHSY and CDR2 SAAADI. Trimming left V 6 bases short and J 4 bases short, with 15 bases between. Written as DNA, the CDR3 is TGCGCCAGCAGGCTTGGACCCTCACCCACCGGGGAGCTGTTTTTT. Protein sequence: CASRLGPSPTGELFF.

This chain links TRBV16 with TRBJ2-1; the match to TRBD2 covers 7 bases. Germline V gives CDR1 KGHSY, CDR2 FQNENV. J gave up 7 bases and V 1 base, and 4 bases lay outside the gene matches. The CDR3 runs 14 residues. The CDR3 spells CASSQWSSGNEQFF. The CDR3 DNA reads TGTGCCAGCAGCCAATGGTCTAGCGGTAATGAGCAGTTCTTC. The full variable domain, completed using reference TRBV16 and TRBJ2-1, is GEEVAQTPKHLVRGEGQKAKLYCAPIKGHSYVFWYQQVLKNEFKFLISFQNENVFDETGMPKERFSAKCLPNSPCSLEIQATKLEDSAVYFCASSQWSSGNEQFFGPGTRLTVL.

This clone was recorded a few times. V gene TRBV7-2 combines with J gene TRBJ2-5; D gene ambiguous. This CDR3 comprises 13 residues. With 0 bases removed from V and 4 bases from J, the gap between germline ends came to 6 bases. Germline V CDR1 and CDR2: SGHTA, FQGNSA. CDR3 loop: CASSLALTETQYF. The DNA of the CDR3 is TGTGCCAGCAGCTTAGCCCTTACAGAGACCCAGTACTTC.

This clone turned up a few times. The CDR3 here is CASTRAGGYGYTF. The CDR3, as DNA: TGTGCCAGCACAAGAGCAGGGGGCTATGGCTACACCTTC. The rearrangement uses TRBV2 and TRBJ1-2, with TRBD1 matching over 7 bases. Trimming cost V 7 bases and J 4 bases; bases outside gene matches: 6. The CDR3 runs 13 residues. Germline V gene lookup returns CDR1 SNHLY and CDR2 FYNNEI. Filled out from reference TRBV2 and TRBJ1-2, the complete variable domain reads EPEVTQTPSHQVTQMGQEVILRCVPISNHLYFYWYRQILGQKVEFLVSFYNNEISEKSEIFDDQFSVERPDGSNFTLKIRSTKLEDSAMYFCASTRAGGYGYTFGSGTRLTVV.

This clone is a singleton in its sample. The J gene is TRBJ2-7, the V gene TRBV9, with D possibly being TRBD1 or TRBD2 (5 bases each). V lost 2 bases and J 6 bases, leaving 12 bases between the germline ends. CDR3 length: 13 amino acids. Germline V gives CDR1 SGDLS, CDR2 YYNGEE. This CDR3 is CASSVTGPGEQYF. The CDR3 nucleotides are TGTGCCAGCAGCGTCACGGGGCCAGGCGAGCAGTACTTC.

V gene TRBV7-2 combines with J gene TRBJ1-5; 8 bases fit TRBD1. This CDR3 spans 15 amino acids. Germline CDR1 and CDR2: SGHTA and FQGNSA. J gave up 4 bases and V 5 bases, and 7 bases lay outside the gene matches. The CDR3 loop reads CASSLYRGENQPQHF. DNA for the CDR3: TGTGCCAGCAGCCTATACAGGGGGGAGAATCAGCCCCAGCATTTT.

V usage is TRBV7-2 and J usage is TRBJ2-2; 10 positions agree with TRBD2. The V gene end was trimmed by 5 bases and the J gene end by 1 base; junction bases not matched to a gene: 1. The CDR3 sequence is 15 residues long. Germline CDR1 reads SGHTA; CDR2 reads FQGNSA. The CDR3: CASSPSGGNTGELFF. The CDR3, as DNA: TGTGCCAGCAGCCCTAGCGGGGGGAACACCGGGGAGCTGTTTTTT.